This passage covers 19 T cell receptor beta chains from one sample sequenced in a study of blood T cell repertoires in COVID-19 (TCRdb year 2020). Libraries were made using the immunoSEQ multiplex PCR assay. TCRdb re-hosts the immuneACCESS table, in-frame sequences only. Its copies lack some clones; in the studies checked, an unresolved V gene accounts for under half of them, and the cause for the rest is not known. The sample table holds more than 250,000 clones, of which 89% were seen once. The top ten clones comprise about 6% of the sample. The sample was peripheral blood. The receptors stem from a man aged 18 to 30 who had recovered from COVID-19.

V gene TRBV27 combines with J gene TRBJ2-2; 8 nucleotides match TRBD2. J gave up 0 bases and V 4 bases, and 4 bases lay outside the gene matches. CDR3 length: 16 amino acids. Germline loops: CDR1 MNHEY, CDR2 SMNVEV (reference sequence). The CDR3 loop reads CASSSISGANTGELFF. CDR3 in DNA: TGTGCCAGCAGTTCAATTAGCGGGGCGAACACCGGGGAGCTGTTTTTT.

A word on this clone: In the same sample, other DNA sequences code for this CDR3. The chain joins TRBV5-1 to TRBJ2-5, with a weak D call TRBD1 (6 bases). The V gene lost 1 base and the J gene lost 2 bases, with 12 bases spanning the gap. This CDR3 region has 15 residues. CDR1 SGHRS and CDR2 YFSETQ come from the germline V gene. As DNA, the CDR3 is TGCGCCAGCAGCTTGTGGGGCCAGGGGCAAGAGACCCAGTACTTC. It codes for CASSLWGQGQETQYF.

CDR3 DNA: TGTGCCAGCTCACCAGCGGGGCTAGCGGGCCGAGGGGAGACCCAGTACTTC. It is translated as CASSPAGLAGRGETQYF. V and J are TRBV18 and TRBJ2-5; 8 nucleotides match TRBD2. This CDR3 has 17 residues. The V gene's germline CDR1 is KGHSH and CDR2 LQKENI. Trimming cost V 2 bases and J 5 bases; bases outside gene matches: 13.

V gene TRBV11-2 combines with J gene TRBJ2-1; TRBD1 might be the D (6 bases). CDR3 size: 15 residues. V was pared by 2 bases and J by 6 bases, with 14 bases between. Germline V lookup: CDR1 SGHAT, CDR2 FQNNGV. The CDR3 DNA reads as TGTGCCAGCAGCTTAAGGGACAACCAGGGCAATGAGCAGTTCTTC. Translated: CASSLRDNQGNEQFF.

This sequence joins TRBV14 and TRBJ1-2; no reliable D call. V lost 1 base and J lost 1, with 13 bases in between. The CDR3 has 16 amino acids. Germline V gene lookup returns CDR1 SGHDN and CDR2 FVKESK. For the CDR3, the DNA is TGTGCCAGCAGCCAAGGTCCAGGAGGCCATAACTATGGCTACACCTTC. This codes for CASSQGPGGHNYGYTF.

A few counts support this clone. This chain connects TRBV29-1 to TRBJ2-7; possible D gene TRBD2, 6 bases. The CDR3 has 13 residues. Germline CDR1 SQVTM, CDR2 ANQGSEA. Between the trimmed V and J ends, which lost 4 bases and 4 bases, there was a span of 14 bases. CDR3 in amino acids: CSVGLASAYEQYF. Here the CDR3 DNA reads TGCAGCGTTGGTCTGGCTAGCGCTTACGAGCAGTACTTC.

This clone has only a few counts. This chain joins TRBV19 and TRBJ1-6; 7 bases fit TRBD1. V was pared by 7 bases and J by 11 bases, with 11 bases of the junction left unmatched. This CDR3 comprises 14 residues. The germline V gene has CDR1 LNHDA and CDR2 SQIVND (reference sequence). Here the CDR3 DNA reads TGTGCCAGTAACGACAGGGCCCAAAAGGCACCCCTCCACTTT. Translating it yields CASNDRAQKAPLHF. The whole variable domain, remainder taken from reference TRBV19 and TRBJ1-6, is DGGITQSPKYLFRKEGQNVTLSCEQNLNHDAMYWYRQDPGQGLRLIYYSQIVNDFQKGDIAEGYSVSREKKESFPLTVTSAQKNPTAFYLCASNDRAQKAPLHFGNGTRLTVT.

CDR3 coding DNA: TGTGCCAGCAACCAGGGCGATTCACCCCTCCACTTT. Its translation: CASNQGDSPLHF. The chain carries TRBV12-3 or TRBV12-4 and TRBJ1-6, with a weak D call TRBD1 (5 bases). The CDR3 is made up of 12 amino acids. Trimming removed 7 bases from V and 8 bases from J, with 9 bases in between.

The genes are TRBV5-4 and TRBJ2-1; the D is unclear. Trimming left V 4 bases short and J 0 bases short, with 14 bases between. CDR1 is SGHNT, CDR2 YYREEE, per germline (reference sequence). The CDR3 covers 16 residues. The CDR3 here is CASSQLLASSYNEQFF. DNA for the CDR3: TGTGCCAGCAGCCAACTCTTAGCCTCCTCCTACAATGAGCAGTTCTTC.

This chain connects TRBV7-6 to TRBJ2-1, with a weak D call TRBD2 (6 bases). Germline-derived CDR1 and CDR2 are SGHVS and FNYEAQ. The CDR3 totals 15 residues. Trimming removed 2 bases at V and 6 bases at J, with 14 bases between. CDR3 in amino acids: CASSLTGTFVNEQFF. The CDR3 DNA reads TGTGCCAGCAGCTTAACCGGGACTTTCGTCAATGAGCAGTTCTTC.

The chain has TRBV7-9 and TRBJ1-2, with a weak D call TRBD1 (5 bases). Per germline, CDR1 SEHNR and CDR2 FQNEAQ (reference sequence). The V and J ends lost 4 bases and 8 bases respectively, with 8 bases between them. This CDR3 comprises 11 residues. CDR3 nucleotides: TGTGCCAGCAGCTCAACAGGAGGCTACACCTTC. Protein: CASSSTGGYTF.

CDR3 nucleotide sequence: TGTGCCAGCAGCAGGGGTGCCGGGGAGCTGTTTTTT. The encoded protein is CASSRGAGELFF. J is TRBJ2-2 and V is TRBV6-2 or TRBV6-3, with a possible D match to TRBD1 (6 bases). The CDR3 contains 12 residues. Germline V gives CDR1 MNHEY, CDR2 SVGEGT. V was trimmed by 6 bases and J by 6 bases, leaving 8 bases between them.

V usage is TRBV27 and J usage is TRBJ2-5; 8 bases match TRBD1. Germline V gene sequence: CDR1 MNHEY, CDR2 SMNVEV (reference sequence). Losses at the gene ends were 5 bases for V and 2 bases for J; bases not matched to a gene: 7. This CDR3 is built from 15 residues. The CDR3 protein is CASSPTGTGQETQYF. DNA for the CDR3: TGTGCCAGCAGTCCCACCGGGACAGGACAAGAGACCCAGTACTTC.

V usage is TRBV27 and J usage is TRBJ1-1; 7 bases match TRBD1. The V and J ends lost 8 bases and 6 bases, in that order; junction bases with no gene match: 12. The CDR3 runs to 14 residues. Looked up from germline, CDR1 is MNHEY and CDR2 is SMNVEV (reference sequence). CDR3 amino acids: CASQTGTAVPEAFF. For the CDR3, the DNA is TGTGCCAGCCAGACCGGGACAGCTGTGCCTGAAGCTTTCTTT.

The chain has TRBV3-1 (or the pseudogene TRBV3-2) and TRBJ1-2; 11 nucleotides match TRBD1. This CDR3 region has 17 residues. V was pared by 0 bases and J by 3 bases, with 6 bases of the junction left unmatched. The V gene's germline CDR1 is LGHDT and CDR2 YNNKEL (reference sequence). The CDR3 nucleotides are TGTGCCAGCAGCCAAGATCCGGACAGGGGGCCTCACTATGGCTACACCTTC. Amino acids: CASSQDPDRGPHYGYTF.

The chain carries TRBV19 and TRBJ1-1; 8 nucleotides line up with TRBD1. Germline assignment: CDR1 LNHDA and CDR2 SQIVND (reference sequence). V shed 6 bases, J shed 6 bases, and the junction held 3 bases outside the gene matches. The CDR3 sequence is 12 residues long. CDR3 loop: CASRDRASEAFF. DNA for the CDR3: TGTGCCAGTAGGGACAGGGCATCTGAAGCTTTCTTT.

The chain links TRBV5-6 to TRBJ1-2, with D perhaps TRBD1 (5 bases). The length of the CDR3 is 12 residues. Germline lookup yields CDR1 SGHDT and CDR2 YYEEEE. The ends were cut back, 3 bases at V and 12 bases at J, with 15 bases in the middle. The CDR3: CASSYGTAVDTF. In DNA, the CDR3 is TGTGCCAGCAGCTACGGGACTGCCGTTGACACCTTC.

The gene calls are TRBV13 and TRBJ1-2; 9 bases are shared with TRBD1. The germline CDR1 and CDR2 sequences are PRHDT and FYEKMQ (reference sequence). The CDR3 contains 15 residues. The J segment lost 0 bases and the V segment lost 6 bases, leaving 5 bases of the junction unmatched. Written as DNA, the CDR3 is TGTGCCAGCAGACGTGACAGGGGGGCTAACTATGGCTACACCTTC. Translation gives CASRRDRGANYGYTF.

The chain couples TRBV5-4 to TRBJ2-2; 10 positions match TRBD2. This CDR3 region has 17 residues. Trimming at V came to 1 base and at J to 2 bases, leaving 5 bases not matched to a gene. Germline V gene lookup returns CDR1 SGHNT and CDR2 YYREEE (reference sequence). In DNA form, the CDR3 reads TGTGCCAGCAGCTTGAGAGCGGGAGGGCCTAACACCGGGGAGCTGTTTTTT. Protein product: CASSLRAGGPNTGELFF.